Here is one TCR beta chain with its context. The antigen remains undetermined. The germline gene is not matched at one end of the junction; a read error may be the cause. The PCR was carried out with 60 Vbeta primers and 13 Jbeta primers. The method was immunoSEQ multiplex PCR; TCRdb's version includes in-frame clones alone and lacks a portion of them. The sample has over 80,000 clones; around 80% are singletons. This sample is part of a study of cytomegalovirus exposure and HLA in healthy donors. In germline, CDR1 is SSHAT, CDR2 FNYEAQ (reference sequence). The CDR3 runs to 13 residues. Overall study findings and caveats: Most likely, a cluster of highly shared sequence variants arose as a sequencing artifact. Being productive about 90% or about 30% of the time was typical of most TCR beta V segments in an earlier analysis.

This rearrangement joins TRBV7-7 to TRBJ1-4; D gene ambiguous. This clonotype originated in a middle-aged man in good health and CMV-seropositive. The sequenced material came from PBMCs. CDR3 nucleotide sequence: TGTGCTAGCAGCCGTGCAACTAATGAAAAACTGTTTTTT. It encodes CASSRATNEKLFF.